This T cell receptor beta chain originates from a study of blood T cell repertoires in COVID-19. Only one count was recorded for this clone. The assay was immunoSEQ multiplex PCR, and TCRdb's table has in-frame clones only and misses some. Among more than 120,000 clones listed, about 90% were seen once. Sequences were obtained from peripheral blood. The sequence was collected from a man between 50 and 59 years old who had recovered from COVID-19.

For the CDR3, the DNA is TGTGCCAGCAGTTACTCGGGGGGGAGCTCCTACGAGCAGTACTTC. This gives the protein CASSYSGGSSYEQYF. The chain carries TRBV6-2 or TRBV6-3 and TRBJ2-7; 7 bases are shared with TRBD2. CDR1 and CDR2 from the germline V gene are MNHEY and SVGEGT. The CDR3 has 15 amino acids. After removal of 0 bases from V and 0 bases from J, the junction contained 2 bases not matched to a gene.